This T cell receptor beta chain was recovered during a study of fetal regulatory T cell absence and autoimmunity. Turning to the study itself: IPEX patients had exocrine pancreas autoimmunity without clinical diabetes. General study points: Compared with cord blood, pancreas showed oligoclonal TCR enrichment, some clones over 80-fold.

Regarding this clone: Its antigen is still unknown.

Germline V gene lookup returns CDR1 GTSNPN and CDR2 SVGIG (reference sequence). The V end lost 2 bases, the J end lost 5 bases, and 1 base lay between the germline ends. The CDR3 has 10 residues. Sequencing was at survey level. Only in-frame clones appear in the TCRdb table, and some are missing; sequencing was by immunoSEQ multiplex PCR. Counted here are 95,000 to 100,000 clones, less than 80% occurring once; the ten biggest clones make up 1.5% to 2.5%. The sample was pancreas tissue. The V call is TRBV30, the J call TRBJ2-1; no clear D gene. This sequence was found in a male donor with IPEX syndrome. CDR3 protein: CAWSHNEQFF. The CDR3 DNA sequence: TGTGCCTGGAGTCACAATGAGCAGTTCTTC.